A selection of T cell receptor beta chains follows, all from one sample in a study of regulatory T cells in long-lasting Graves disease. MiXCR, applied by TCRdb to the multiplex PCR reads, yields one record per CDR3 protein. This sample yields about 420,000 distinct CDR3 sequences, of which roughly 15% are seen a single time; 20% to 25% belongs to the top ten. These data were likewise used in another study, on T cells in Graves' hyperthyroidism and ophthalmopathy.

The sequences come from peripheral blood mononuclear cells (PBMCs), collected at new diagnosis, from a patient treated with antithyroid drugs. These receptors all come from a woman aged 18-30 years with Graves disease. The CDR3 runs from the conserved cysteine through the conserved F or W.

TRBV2,CASSEILALNEQFF
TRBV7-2,CASSLRMDKHSNQPQHF
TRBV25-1,CASSHMTGDEAFF
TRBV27,CASSLIGGMEGSGANVLTF
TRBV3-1,CASSSRTTSSYNEQFF
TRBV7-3,CASSLRLTAAGGPGYNEQFF
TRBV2,CASSERTGLTDEQFF
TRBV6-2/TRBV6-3,CASRSTSGRSGSYEQYF
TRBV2,CASSGQFSNQPQHF
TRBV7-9,CASSLGGLAGGRSEQFF
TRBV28,CASTDDYNEQFF
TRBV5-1,CASSGLAGDNTGKLFF
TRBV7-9,CASSSSGRAGTGELFF
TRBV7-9,CASSPGGGSEAFF
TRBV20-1,CSARHATNEKLFF
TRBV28,CASSQRLRDNSPLHF
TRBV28,CASMLGEGSQETQYF
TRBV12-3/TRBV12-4,CASSFRETQYF
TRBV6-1,CASSPWGEGDGYNEQFF
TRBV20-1,CSAGSSYEQYF
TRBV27,CASSYGGAYEQYF
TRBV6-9,CASSSAGTGARYTF
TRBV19,CASSGPGLAGVPGELFF
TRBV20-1,CSASPAGGNTGELFF
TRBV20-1,CSASSLVGPSSYNEQFF
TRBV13,CASSRGQGRVHGNTF
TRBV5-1,CASSTTGPRDTQYF
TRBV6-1,CTSSEMPTREAFF
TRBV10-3,CAIRPDSRNTIYF
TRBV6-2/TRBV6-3,CASGTSGNRNEQFF
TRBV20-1,CSAENRYNEQFF
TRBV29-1,CGSGREGFGQRFF
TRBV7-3,CASSISGSTDTQYF
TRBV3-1,CASSQDAGFQPQHF
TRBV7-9,CASSPGQRDFSTDTQYF
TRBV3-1,CASSQGHNTGELFF
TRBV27,CASSRAASSYEQYF
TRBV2,CASRRTGPDTQYF
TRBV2,CASSDSSGTPSNEQFF
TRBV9,CASSLAAKGEETQYF